These 22 T cell receptor beta chains came from one sample sequenced in a study of blood T cell repertoires in COVID-19. Only in-frame clones appear in the TCRdb table, and some are missing; sequencing was by immunoSEQ multiplex PCR. The sample yields 100,000 to 150,000 clones, around 82% seen once. Sample: peripheral blood. The source of these receptors is an elderly man with active or convalescent COVID-19.

The chain is built from TRBV28 and TRBJ2-3; 9 nucleotides match TRBD1. Germline V CDR1 and CDR2: MDHEN, SYDVKM. The CDR3 loop spans 16 amino acids. Trimming took 2 bases from V and 3 from J; bases not matched to a gene: 6. The CDR3 sequence is CASSLPMGTGTDTQYF. In nucleotides, the CDR3 is TGTGCCAGCAGTTTACCCATGGGGACAGGGACAGATACGCAGTATTTT.

This clone has only one observation. The genes are TRBV19 and TRBJ2-5; D might be TRBD2 (6 bases). V was trimmed by 4 bases and J by 5 bases, leaving 11 bases between them. The CDR3 sequence is 13 residues long. CDR1 and CDR2 from the germline V gene are LNHDA and SQIVND (reference sequence). DNA of the CDR3: TGTGCCAGTAGTACTCTACGGGGGGAGACCCAGTACTTC. Translated: CASSTLRGETQYF.

J is TRBJ2-2 and V is TRBV3-1 (or the pseudogene TRBV3-2); 11 nucleotides agree with TRBD1. The CDR3 is 17 residues long. Trimming cost V 2 bases and J 1 base; bases outside gene matches: 3. CDR1 is LGHDT, CDR2 YNNKEL, per germline (reference sequence). CDR3 in amino acids: CASSQRDRGLNTGELFF. Here the CDR3 DNA reads TGTGCCAGCAGCCAACGGGACAGGGGGTTGAACACCGGGGAGCTGTTTTTT.

The J gene is TRBJ2-1, the V gene TRBV6-5; perhaps TRBD1 as D (6 bases). From germline, CDR1 is MNHEY and CDR2 SVGAGI. This CDR3 contains 13 residues. V was shortened by 6 bases and J by 1 base, with 7 bases between the two germline ends. In DNA form, the CDR3 reads TGTGCCAGCAGGACAGGTTCCTACAATGAGCAGTTCTTC. Protein sequence: CASRTGSYNEQFF.

This clone showed up just once. This chain links TRBV10-1 with TRBJ1-2; D is ambiguous. CDR1 is WNHNN and CDR2 is SYGVQD in the germline V gene (reference sequence). V dropped 5 bases and J dropped 9 bases, with 10 bases sitting between them. The CDR3 sequence is 11 residues long. The CDR3 bases are TGCGCCAGCAGTAAGAGAGAGCGCTACACCTTC. Residues: CASSKRERYTF.

This clone was recorded once. The chain uses TRBV28 and TRBJ2-5; the D is unclear. The CDR3 has 13 residues. V lost 5 bases and J lost 4, with 11 bases in between. Germline lookup yields CDR1 MDHEN and CDR2 SYDVKM. CDR3 loop: CASSPTRSETQYF. In nucleotides, the CDR3 is TGTGCCAGCAGTCCAACCCGGTCAGAGACCCAGTACTTC.

This clone was recorded only once. This rearrangement joins TRBV6-5 to TRBJ2-3, with 7 bases lining up with TRBD1. The CDR3 spans 15 residues. The V gene end was trimmed by 5 bases and the J gene end by 0 bases; junction bases not matched to a gene: 5. Germline lookup yields CDR1 MNHEY and CDR2 SVGAGI. The DNA for the CDR3 is TGTGCCAGCAGTCCCAGGGGGTCGAGCACAGATACGCAGTATTTT. Amino acids: CASSPRGSSTDTQYF.

This chain uses TRBV7-2 with TRBJ1-6; no clear D. The CDR3 covers 15 residues. V lost 2 bases and J 9 bases, leaving 14 bases between the germline ends. Germline V CDR1 and CDR2: SGHTA, FQGNSA. The CDR3 loop reads CASSLYGRGVSPLHF. The CDR3 coding sequence is TGTGCCAGCAGCTTATATGGTCGAGGTGTTTCACCCCTCCACTTT.

The chain is built from TRBV10-1 and TRBJ1-5; D may be TRBD1 (6 bases). The CDR3 has 15 residues. CDR1 is WNHNN, CDR2 SYGVQD, per germline (reference sequence). V lost 8 bases, J lost 0 bases, and 14 bases lay in between. The CDR3 is CASLGRGGSNQPQHF. The CDR3 DNA sequence: TGCGCCAGCTTAGGCAGGGGTGGTAGCAATCAGCCCCAGCATTTT.

The chain recombines TRBV13 with TRBJ2-5; 8 bases map to TRBD1. CDR1 and CDR2 (germline): PRHDT, FYEKMQ (reference sequence). The CDR3 consists of 14 residues. Trimming at V came to 4 bases and at J to 5 bases, leaving 6 bases not matched to a gene. CDR3 amino acids: CASSSWTGPETQYF. The CDR3, as DNA: TGTGCCAGCAGCTCTTGGACAGGGCCCGAGACCCAGTACTTC.

This chain's CDR3 is CAWSVSEGAPQYF. The DNA of the CDR3 is TGTGCCTGGAGTGTCAGTGAGGGGGCGCCCCAGTATTTT. The chain employs TRBV30 and TRBJ2-3, with TRBD1 matching over 7 bases. Germline CDR1 and CDR2: GTSNPN and SVGIG (reference sequence). The CDR3 is 13 amino acids. V was clipped by 0 bases and J by 12 bases; unmatched bases: 9.

This clone was seen just once. V and J are TRBV21-1 and TRBJ1-1; no DNA check was done on the table's D call, TRBD1. TRBV21-1 is flagged as a pseudogene. The CDR3 loop spans 12 amino acids. The CDR3 reads CASPRWDTEAFF. CDR3 bases: TGTGCCAGCCCCAGGTGGGACACTGAAGCTTTCTTT.

V gene TRBV7-2 combines with J gene TRBJ2-7; D perhaps matches TRBD2 (5 bases). This CDR3 is 15 amino acids long. Trimming shortened V by 4 bases and J by 1 base, and 14 bases separated the two germline ends. CDR1 and CDR2 (germline): SGHTA, FQGNSA. The CDR3: CASSSVSTGSYEQYF. CDR3 in DNA: TGTGCCAGCAGCTCCGTATCAACGGGATCCTACGAGCAGTACTTC.

The chain has TRBV28 and TRBJ1-2, with 10 positions matching TRBD1. Per germline, CDR1 MDHEN and CDR2 SYDVKM. V shed 4 bases, J shed 2 bases, and the junction held 4 bases outside the gene matches. This CDR3 has 15 residues. The DNA of the CDR3 is TGTGCCAGCAGTTCGAGGACAGGGGGAAACTATGGCTACACCTTC. Translating gives CASSSRTGGNYGYTF.

V is TRBV29-1 and J is TRBJ1-1; D is ambiguous. Per germline, CDR1 SQVTM and CDR2 ANQGSEA. This CDR3 region has 15 residues. The V end lost 0 bases, the J end lost 4 bases, and 15 bases lay between the germline ends. CDR3 loop: CSVEDPEGSITEAFF. The CDR3 DNA reads as TGCAGCGTTGAAGATCCAGAGGGTAGTATCACTGAAGCTTTCTTT. The full variable domain, completed using reference TRBV29-1 and TRBJ1-1, is SAVISQKPSRDICQRGTSLTIQCQVDSQVTMMFWYRQQPGQSLTLIATANQGSEATYESGFVIDKFPISRPNLTFSTLTVSNMSPEDSSIYLCSVEDPEGSITEAFFGQGTRLTVV.

This chain uses TRBV5-4 with TRBJ2-3; possible D gene TRBD2, 5 bases. There are 15 residues in the CDR3. CDR1 SGHNT and CDR2 YYREEE come from the germline V gene (reference sequence). V dropped 3 bases and J dropped 5 bases, with 16 bases sitting between them. CDR3: CASSSAGTLGDTQYF. The CDR3 region has the DNA TGTGCCAGCAGCTCCGCGGGCACCCTGGGAGATACGCAGTATTTT.

The chain is built from TRBV27 and TRBJ1-2; D unclear. Per the germline V gene, CDR1 is MNHEY and CDR2 is SMNVEV (reference sequence). V was clipped by 2 bases and J by 2 bases, with 6 bases between them. CDR3 length equals 13 residues. The CDR3 loop is CASSLTRNYGYTF. The CDR3 DNA follows: TGTGCCAGCAGTTTAACTCGGAACTATGGCTACACCTTC.

The chain has TRBV27 and TRBJ1-4; 8 bases fit TRBD1. CDR1 and CDR2 from the germline V gene are MNHEY and SMNVEV (reference sequence). The CDR3 loop spans 15 amino acids. The J segment lost 6 bases and the V segment lost 7 bases, leaving 10 bases of the junction unmatched. In DNA form, the CDR3 reads TGTGCCAGCAAACCGCGACAGGGGATTGATGAAAAACTGTTTTTT. Its protein product is CASKPRQGIDEKLFF.

This chain links TRBV7-2 with TRBJ1-2; 8 positions match TRBD1. This CDR3 comprises 14 residues. V gave up 5 bases and J gave up 4 bases; unmatched junction bases: 6. Germline lookup yields CDR1 SGHTA and CDR2 FQGNSA. CDR3 DNA: TGTGCCAGCAGCGGAGACAGGGGCCGCTATGGCTACACCTTC. Residues: CASSGDRGRYGYTF.

The chain links TRBV7-9 to TRBJ1-6; D gene ambiguous. The CDR3 consists of 15 residues. Germline V lookup: CDR1 SEHNR, CDR2 FQNEAQ (reference sequence). Trimming cost V 5 bases and J 0 bases, with 8 bases left between them. The CDR3 nucleotides read TGTGCCAGCAGCGAGCTGAGCTCCTATAATTCACCCCTCCACTTT. Its protein product is CASSELSSYNSPLHF.

This clone has only one observation. This sequence joins TRBV28 and TRBJ1-6, with D possibly being TRBD1 (6 bases). V was cut by 3 bases and J by 7 bases, with 16 bases left in between. Germline lookup yields CDR1 MDHEN and CDR2 SYDVKM. CDR3 size: 16 residues. This chain's CDR3 is CASSFPSGTRNSPLHF. The CDR3 nucleotides read TGTGCCAGCAGTTTCCCCTCCGGGACAAGAAATTCACCCCTCCACTTT.

The chain carries TRBV10-3 and TRBJ1-2, with 9 bases identical to TRBD1. This CDR3 comprises 13 residues. Looked up from germline, CDR1 is ENHRY and CDR2 is SYGVKD. The junction had 0 bases not matched to a gene; V was cut back by 2 bases and J by 5 bases. The CDR3 protein is CAISEDRGYGYTF. CDR3 sequence (DNA): TGTGCCATCAGTGAGGACAGGGGGTATGGCTACACCTTC.